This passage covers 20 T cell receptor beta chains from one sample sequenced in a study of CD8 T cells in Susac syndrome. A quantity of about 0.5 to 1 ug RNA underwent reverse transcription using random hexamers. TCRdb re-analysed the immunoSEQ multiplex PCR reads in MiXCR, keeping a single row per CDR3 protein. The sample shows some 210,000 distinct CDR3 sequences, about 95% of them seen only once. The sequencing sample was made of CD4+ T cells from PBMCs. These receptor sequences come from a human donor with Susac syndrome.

CDR3 coding DNA: TGTGCCAGCAGCCAGCCCCCGGGGCAGGGCCGATTCGCTTTCTTT. Its protein is CASSQPPGQGRFAFF. The chain uses TRBV14 and TRBJ1-1, with D perhaps TRBD1 (5 bases). This CDR3 is 15 amino acids long. Germline V gene sequence: CDR1 SGHDN, CDR2 FVKESK. With 3 bases removed from V and 11 bases from J, the gap between germline ends came to 22 bases.

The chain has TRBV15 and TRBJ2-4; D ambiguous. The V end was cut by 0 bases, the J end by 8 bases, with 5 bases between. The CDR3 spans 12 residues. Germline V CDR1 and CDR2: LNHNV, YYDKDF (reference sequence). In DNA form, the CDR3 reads TGTGCCACCAGCAGAGATGGGGACATTCAGTACTTC. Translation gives CATSRDGDIQYF. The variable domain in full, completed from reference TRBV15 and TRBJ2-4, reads DAMVIQNPRYQVTQFGKPVTLSCSQTLNHNVMYWYQQKSSQAPKLLFHYYDKDFNNEADTPDNFQSRRPNTSFCFLDIRSPGLGDTAMYLCATSRDGDIQYFGAGTRLSVL.

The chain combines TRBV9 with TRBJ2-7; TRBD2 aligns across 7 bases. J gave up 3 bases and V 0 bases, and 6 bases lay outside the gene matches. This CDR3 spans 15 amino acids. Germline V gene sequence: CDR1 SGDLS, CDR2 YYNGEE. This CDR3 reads CASSVVPSGGYEQYF. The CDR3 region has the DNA TGTGCCAGCAGCGTAGTTCCATCGGGGGGCTACGAGCAGTACTTC.

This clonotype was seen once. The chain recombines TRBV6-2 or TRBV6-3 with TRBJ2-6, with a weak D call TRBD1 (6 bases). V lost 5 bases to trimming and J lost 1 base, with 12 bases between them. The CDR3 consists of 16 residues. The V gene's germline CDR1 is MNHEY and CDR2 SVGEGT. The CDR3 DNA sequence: TGTGCCAGCAGTCCTCACACAGGGTCTGGGGCCAACGTCCTGACTTTC. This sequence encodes CASSPHTGSGANVLTF.

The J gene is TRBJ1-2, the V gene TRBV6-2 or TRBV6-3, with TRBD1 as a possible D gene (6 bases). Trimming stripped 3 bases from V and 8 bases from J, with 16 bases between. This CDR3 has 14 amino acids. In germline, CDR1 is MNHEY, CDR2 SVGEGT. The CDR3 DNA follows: TGTGCCAGCAGTTATCTGGGGGGCGCGAAAGGCTACACCTTC. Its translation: CASSYLGGAKGYTF.

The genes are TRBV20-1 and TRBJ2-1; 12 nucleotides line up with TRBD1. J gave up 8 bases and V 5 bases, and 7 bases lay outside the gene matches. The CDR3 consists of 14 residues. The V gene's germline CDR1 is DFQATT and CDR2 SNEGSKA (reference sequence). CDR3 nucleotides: TGCAGTGCTTTACCGGGACAGGGGGCTGATGAGCAGTTCTTC. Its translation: CSALPGQGADEQFF.

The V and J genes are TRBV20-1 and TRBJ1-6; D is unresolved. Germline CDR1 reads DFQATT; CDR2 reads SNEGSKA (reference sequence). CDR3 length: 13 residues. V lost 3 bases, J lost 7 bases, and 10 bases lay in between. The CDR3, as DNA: TGCAGTGCTAGGAAACTGGGAAATTCACCCCTCCACTTT. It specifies CSARKLGNSPLHF.

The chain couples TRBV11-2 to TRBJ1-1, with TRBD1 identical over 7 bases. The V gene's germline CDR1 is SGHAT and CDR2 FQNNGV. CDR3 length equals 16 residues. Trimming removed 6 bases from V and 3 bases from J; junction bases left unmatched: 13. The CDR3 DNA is TGTGCCAGCAGACGACAGGGATCTGGGACGGACACTGAAGCTTTCTTT. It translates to CASRRQGSGTDTEAFF.

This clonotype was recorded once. The CDR3 is CASSATDYLRTQYF. CDR3 in DNA: TGTGCCAGCAGCGCGACCGACTATCTAAGGACGCAGTATTTT. This rearrangement joins TRBV7-2 to TRBJ2-3, with D perhaps TRBD2 (5 bases). The CDR3 is 14 residues long. The ends were cut back, 5 bases at V and 9 bases at J, with 18 bases in the middle. Germline V gene sequence: CDR1 SGHTA, CDR2 FQGNSA.

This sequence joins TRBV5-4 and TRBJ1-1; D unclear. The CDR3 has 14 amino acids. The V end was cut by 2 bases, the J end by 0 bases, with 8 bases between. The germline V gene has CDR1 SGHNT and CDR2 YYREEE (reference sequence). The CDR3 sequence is CASSFLGLNTEAFF. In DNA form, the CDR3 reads TGTGCCAGCAGCTTCTTGGGGTTGAACACTGAAGCTTTCTTT.

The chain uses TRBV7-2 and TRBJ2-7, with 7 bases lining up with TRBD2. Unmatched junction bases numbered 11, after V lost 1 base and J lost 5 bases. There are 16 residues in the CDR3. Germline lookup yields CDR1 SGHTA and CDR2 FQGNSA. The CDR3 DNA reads TGTGCCAGCAGCTTAGTGGGAGGGACCCGAAGTCACGAGCAGTACTTC. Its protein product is CASSLVGGTRSHEQYF.

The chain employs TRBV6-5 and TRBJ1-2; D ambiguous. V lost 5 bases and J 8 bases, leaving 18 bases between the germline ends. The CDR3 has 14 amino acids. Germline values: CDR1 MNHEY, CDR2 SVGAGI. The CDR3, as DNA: TGTGCCAGCAGTGCCCGGACGCAGCTGCTCGGCTACACCTTC. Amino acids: CASSARTQLLGYTF.

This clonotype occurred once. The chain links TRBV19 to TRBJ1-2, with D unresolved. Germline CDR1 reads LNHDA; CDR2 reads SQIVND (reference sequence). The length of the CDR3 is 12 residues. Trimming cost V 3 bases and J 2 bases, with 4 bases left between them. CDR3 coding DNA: TGTGCCAGTAGTATGGACAACTATGGCTACACCTTC. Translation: CASSMDNYGYTF.

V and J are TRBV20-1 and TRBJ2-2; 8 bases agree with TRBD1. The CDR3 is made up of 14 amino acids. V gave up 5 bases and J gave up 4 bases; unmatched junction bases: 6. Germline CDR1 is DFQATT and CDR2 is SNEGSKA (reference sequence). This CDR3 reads CSAVDRGPTGELFF. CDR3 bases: TGCAGTGCTGTCGACAGGGGCCCCACCGGGGAGCTGTTTTTT.

The CDR3 DNA reads TGCAGCGTTGCGGACGGCCAAGAGACCCAGTACTTC. Amino acid sequence: CSVADGQETQYF. J is TRBJ2-5 and V is TRBV29-1, with unresolved D. Trimming shortened V by 4 bases and J by 1 base, and 7 bases separated the two germline ends. From germline, CDR1 is SQVTM and CDR2 ANQGSEA. The CDR3 is made up of 12 amino acids.

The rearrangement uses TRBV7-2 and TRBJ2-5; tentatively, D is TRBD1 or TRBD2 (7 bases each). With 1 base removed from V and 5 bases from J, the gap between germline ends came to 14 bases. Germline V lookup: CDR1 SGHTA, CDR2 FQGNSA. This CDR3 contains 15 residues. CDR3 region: CASSLGQGGKETQYF. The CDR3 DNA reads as TGTGCCAGCAGCTTAGGACAGGGAGGGAAGGAGACCCAGTACTTC. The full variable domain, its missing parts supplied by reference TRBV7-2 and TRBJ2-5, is GAGVSQSPSNKVTEKGKDVELRCDPISGHTALYWYRQSLGQGLEFLIYFQGNSAPDKSGLPSDRFSAERTGGSVSTLTIQRTQQEDSAVYLCASSLGQGGKETQYFGPGTRLLVL.

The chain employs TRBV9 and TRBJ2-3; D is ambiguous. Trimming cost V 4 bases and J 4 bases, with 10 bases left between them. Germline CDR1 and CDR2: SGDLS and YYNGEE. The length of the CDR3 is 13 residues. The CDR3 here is CASSPNSADTQYF. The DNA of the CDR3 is TGTGCCAGCAGCCCGAATTCTGCAGATACGCAGTATTTT.

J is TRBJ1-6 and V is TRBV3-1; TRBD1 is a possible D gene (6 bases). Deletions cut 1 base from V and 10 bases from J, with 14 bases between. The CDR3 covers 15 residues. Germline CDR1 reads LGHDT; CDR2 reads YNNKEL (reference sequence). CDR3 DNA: TGTGCCAGCAGCCAAGTGGGGGGGGCGGTCTCACCCCTCCACTTT. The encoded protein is CASSQVGGAVSPLHF.

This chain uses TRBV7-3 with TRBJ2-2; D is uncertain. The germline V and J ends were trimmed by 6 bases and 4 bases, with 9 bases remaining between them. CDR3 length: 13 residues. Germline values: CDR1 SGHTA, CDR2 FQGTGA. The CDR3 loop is CASRRGITGELFF. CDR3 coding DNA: TGTGCCAGCAGAAGAGGAATCACCGGGGAGCTGTTTTTT. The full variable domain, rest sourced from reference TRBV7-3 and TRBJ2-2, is GAGVSQTPSNKVTEKGKYVELRCDPISGHTALYWYRQSLGQGPEFLIYFQGTGAADDSGLPNDRFFAVRPEGSVSTLKIQRTERGDSAVYLCASRRGITGELFFGEGSRLTVL.

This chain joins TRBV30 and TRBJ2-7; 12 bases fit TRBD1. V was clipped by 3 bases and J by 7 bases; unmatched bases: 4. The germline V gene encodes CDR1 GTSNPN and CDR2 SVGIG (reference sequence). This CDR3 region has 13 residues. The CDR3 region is CAWSRDRGREQYF. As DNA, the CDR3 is TGTGCCTGGAGCCGGGACAGGGGGCGGGAGCAGTACTTC.